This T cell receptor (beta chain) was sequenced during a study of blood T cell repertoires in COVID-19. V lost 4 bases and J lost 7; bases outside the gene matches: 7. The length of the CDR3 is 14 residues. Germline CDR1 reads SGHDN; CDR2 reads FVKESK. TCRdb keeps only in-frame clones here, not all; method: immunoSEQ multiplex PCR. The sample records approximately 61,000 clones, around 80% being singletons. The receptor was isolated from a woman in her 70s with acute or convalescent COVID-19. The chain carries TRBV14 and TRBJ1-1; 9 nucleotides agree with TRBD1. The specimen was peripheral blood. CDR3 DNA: TGTGCCAGCAGCCGGGACAGGGCCTTCGGTGAAGCTTTCTTT. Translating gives CASSRDRAFGEAFF.